Below, one T cell receptor (beta chain) is given with its context. This sample was included in a study of human thymus T cells. Profiled with immunoSEQ multiplex PCR; TCRdb holds only in-frame clones, not every one. Seen here are about 130,000 clones, more than 90% observed once, and the top ten hold less than 0.03%. Resections removed during corrective heart surgery provided the thymus tissue used. Germline CDR1 and CDR2: LGHNA and YSLEER. V dropped 11 bases and J dropped 6; count of bases not matched to a gene: 6. The CDR3 is 11 residues long. The sequenced sample was thymus tissue. The clonotype comes from a boy under two years old with a congenital heart defect but otherwise immunologically healthy. The rearrangement links TRBV4-3 to TRBJ1-2, with 7 positions matching TRBD1. The CDR3: CACRTGDGYTF. CDR3 DNA: TGCGCCTGTAGGACAGGAGATGGCTACACCTTC.